What follows are 8 T cell receptor beta chains derived from one specimen sequenced in a study of sequential checkpoint blockade in melanoma. Sequencing used immunoSEQ multiplex PCR; TCRdb keeps in-frame clones, though not all of them. This repertoire shows 4,000 or so clones, approximately 54% found once; its top ten account for more than 20%. Treatment specified: randomized to nivolumab then ipilimumab (arm A) or the reverse (arm B). The sequencing here drew on CD8+ T cells sorted from blood (inferred from file names), taken from a patient given nivolumab and ipilimumab in sequence. These receptors came from a human patient with melanoma. Some clones in this sample may be carry-over from other donors' samples.

This clone is a singleton in its sample. The V call is TRBV27, the J call TRBJ2-2, with D possibly matching TRBD1 (5 bases). The CDR3 has 14 residues. The V end lost 1 base, the J end lost 6 bases, and 9 bases lay between the germline ends. In germline, CDR1 is MNHEY, CDR2 SMNVEV (reference sequence). The CDR3 nucleotides read TGTGCCAGCAGTTTATGGGCAGGGCCCGGGGAGCTGTTTTTT. Its translation is CASSLWAGPGELFF.

This clone was seen a few times. This chain links TRBV18 with TRBJ2-7, with a tentative D call TRBD2 (5 bases). The V gene's germline CDR1 is KGHSH and CDR2 LQKENI. The CDR3 contains 14 residues. V was cut by 0 bases and J by 1 base, with 7 bases left in between. The CDR3 spells CASSPPRGSYEQYF. The CDR3 DNA is TGTGCCAGCTCACCACCGAGAGGGTCCTACGAGCAGTACTTC.

The rearrangement joins TRBV5-6 to TRBJ2-2; D might be TRBD1 (6 bases). V was pared by 0 bases and J by 3 bases, with 9 bases between. Germline loops: CDR1 SGHDT, CDR2 YYEEEE. The CDR3 is 15 amino acids. The CDR3 here is CASSLDRADTGELFF. The CDR3, as DNA: TGTGCCAGCAGCTTGGACAGGGCAGACACCGGGGAGCTGTTTTTT.

The chain uses TRBV19 and TRBJ2-7; TRBD2 aligns across 7 bases. CDR1 and CDR2 from the germline V gene are LNHDA and SQIVND (reference sequence). The CDR3 consists of 14 residues. Trimming took 5 bases from V and 3 from J; bases not matched to a gene: 7. The CDR3 DNA sequence: TGTGCCAGTAGTCCCGGGACTACCGACTACGAGCAGTACTTC. Protein sequence: CASSPGTTDYEQYF.

The chain carries TRBV5-5 and TRBJ2-4, with no clear D. Germline CDR1 is SGHKS and CDR2 is YYEKEE (reference sequence). Trimming shortened V by 0 bases and J by 0 bases, and 4 bases separated the two germline ends. The CDR3 loop spans 14 amino acids. The CDR3 sequence: CASSLGLAKNIQYF. The CDR3, as DNA: TGTGCCAGCAGCTTGGGGCTAGCCAAAAACATTCAGTACTTC.

The chain is built from TRBV6-5 and TRBJ2-7, with 7 nucleotides matching TRBD1. CDR3 length: 12 amino acids. Germline V gene lookup returns CDR1 MNHEY and CDR2 SVGAGI. After removal of 5 bases from V and 6 bases from J, the junction contained 4 bases not matched to a gene. The CDR3 coding sequence is TGTGCCAGCAGTCAGACAGGGCCCGAGCAGTACTTC. Amino acids: CASSQTGPEQYF.

This clone was detected only once. This chain's CDR3 is CASSEDSSGNTIYF. The CDR3 region has the DNA TGTGCCAGCAGTGAAGACAGTTCTGGAAACACCATATATTTT. The chain employs TRBV2 and TRBJ1-3, with D hard to call. The CDR3 spans 14 residues. Germline V CDR1 and CDR2: SNHLY, FYNNEI. V was clipped by 1 base and J by 1 base, with 5 bases between them.

The CDR3 DNA reads TGTGCCACCAGCAGACCAGGGGGAAACACCATATATTTT. It codes for CATSRPGGNTIYF. The chain recombines TRBV15 with TRBJ1-3; a possible D gene is TRBD1 (5 bases). This CDR3 is built from 13 residues. V shed 2 bases and J shed 4 bases, with 6 bases lying between them. Germline loops: CDR1 LNHNV, CDR2 YYDKDF (reference sequence).